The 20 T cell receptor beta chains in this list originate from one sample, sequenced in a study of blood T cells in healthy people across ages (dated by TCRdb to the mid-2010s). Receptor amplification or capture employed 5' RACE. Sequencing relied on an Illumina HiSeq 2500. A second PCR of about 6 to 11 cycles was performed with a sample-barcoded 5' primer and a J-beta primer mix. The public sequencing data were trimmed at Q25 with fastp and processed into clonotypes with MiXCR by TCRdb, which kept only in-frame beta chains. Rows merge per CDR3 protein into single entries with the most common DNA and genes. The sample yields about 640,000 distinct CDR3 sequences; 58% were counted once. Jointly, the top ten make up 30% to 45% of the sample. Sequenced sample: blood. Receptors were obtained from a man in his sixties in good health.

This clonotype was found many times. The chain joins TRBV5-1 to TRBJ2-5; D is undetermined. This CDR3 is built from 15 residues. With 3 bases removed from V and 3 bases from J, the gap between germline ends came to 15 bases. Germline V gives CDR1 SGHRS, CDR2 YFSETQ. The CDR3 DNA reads TGCGCCAGCAGCTCGCTAGGGTATTCGGAAGAGACCCAGTACTTC. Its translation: CASSSLGYSEETQYF.

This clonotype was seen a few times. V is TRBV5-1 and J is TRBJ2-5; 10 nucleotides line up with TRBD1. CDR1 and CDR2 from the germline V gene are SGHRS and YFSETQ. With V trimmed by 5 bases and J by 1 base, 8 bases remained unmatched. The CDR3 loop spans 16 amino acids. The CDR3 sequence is CASRQGTGEGQETQYF. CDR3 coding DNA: TGCGCCAGCAGGCAAGGGACAGGGGAGGGCCAAGAGACCCAGTACTTC.

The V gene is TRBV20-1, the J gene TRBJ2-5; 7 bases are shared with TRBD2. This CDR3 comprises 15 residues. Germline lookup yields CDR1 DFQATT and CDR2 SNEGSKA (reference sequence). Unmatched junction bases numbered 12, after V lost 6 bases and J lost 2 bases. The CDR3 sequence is CSAPPAGRGQETQYF. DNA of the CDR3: TGCAGTGCCCCCCCGGCCGGGCGGGGGCAAGAGACCCAGTACTTC.

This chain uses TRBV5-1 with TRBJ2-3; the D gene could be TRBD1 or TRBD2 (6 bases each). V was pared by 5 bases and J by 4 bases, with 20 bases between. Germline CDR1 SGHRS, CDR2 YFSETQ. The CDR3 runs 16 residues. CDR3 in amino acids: CASSTTGRPSADTQYF. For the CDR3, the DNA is TGCGCCAGCAGTACAACAGGGAGGCCCTCAGCAGATACGCAGTATTTT.

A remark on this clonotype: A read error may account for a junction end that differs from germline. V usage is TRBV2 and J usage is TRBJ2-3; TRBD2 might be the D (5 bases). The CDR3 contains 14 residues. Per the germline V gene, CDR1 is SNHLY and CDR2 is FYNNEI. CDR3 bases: TGTGCCAGCAGTGAACGGGAACACACAGATGCGCAGTATTTT. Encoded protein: CASSEREHTDAQYF. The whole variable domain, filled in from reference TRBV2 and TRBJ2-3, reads EPEVTQTPSHQVTQMGQEVILRCVPISNHLYFYWYRQILGQKVEFLVSFYNNEISEKSEIFDDQFSVERPDGSNFTLKIRSTKLEDSAMYFCASSEREHTDAQYFGPGTRLTVL.

The CDR3 bases are TGTGCCAGCAGCTTAGAACTCTCCTACAATGAGCAGTTCTTC. It is translated as CASSLELSYNEQFF. The chain carries TRBV11-2 and TRBJ2-1; no firm D call. The V gene's germline CDR1 is SGHAT and CDR2 FQNNGV. V was pared by 0 bases and J by 0 bases, with 3 bases between. This CDR3 has 14 amino acids. The full variable domain, completed using reference TRBV11-2 and TRBJ2-1, is EAGVAQSPRYKIIEKRQSVAFWCNPISGHATLYWYQQILGQGPKLLIQFQNNGVVDDSQLPKDRFSAERLKGVDSTLKIQPAKLEDSAVYLCASSLELSYNEQFFGPGTRLTVL.

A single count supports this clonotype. The CDR3 DNA is TGTGCCACCACAACCCCAGATACGCAGTATTTT. Its protein product is CATTTPDTQYF. The V and J genes are TRBV24-1 and TRBJ2-3; D gene ambiguous. The V end lost 8 bases, the J end lost 4 bases, and 6 bases lay between the germline ends. Looked up from germline, CDR1 is KGHDR and CDR2 is SFDVKD. The CDR3 is 11 residues long.

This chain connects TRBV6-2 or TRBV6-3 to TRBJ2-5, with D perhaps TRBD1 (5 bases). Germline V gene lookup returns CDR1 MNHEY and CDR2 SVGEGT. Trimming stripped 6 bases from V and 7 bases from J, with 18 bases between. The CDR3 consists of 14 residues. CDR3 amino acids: CASSQLLLQATQYF. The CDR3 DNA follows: TGTGCCAGCAGCCAGCTCCTATTACAGGCGACCCAGTACTTC.

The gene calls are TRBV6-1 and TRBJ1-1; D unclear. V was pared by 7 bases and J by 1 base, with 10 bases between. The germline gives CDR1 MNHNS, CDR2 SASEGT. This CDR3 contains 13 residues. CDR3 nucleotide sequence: TGTGCCAGCAATCTAGAGACGAACACTGAAGCTTTCTTT. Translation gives CASNLETNTEAFF.

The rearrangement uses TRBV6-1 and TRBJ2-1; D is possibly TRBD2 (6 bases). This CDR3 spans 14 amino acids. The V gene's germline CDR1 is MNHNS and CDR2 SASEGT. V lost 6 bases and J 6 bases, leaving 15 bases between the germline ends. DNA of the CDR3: TGTGCCAGCAGCGCCGGGACTGTCTCCAATGAGCAGTTCTTC. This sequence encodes CASSAGTVSNEQFF.

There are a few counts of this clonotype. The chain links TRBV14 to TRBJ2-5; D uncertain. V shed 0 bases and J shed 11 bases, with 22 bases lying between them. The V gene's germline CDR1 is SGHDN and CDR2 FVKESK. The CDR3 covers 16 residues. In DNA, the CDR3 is TGTGCCAGCAGCCAAGATTCTGGGGTAGCAAGCAATGAGCAGTACTTC. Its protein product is CASSQDSGVASNEQYF. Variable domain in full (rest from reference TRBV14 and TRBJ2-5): EAGVTQFPSHSVIEKGQTVTLRCDPISGHDNLYWYRRVMGKEIKFLLHFVKESKQDESGMPNNRFLAERTGGTYSTLKVQPAELEDSGVYFCASSQDSGVASNEQYFGPGTRLLVL.

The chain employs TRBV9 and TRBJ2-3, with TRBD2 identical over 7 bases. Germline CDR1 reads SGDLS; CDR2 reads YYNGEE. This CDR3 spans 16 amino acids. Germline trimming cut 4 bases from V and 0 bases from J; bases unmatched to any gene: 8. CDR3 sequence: CASSPLAVSSTDTQYF. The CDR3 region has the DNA TGTGCCAGCAGCCCGCTAGCGGTATCTAGCACAGATACGCAGTATTTT. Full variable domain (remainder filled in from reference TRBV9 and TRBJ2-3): DSGVTQTPKHLITATGQRVTLRCSPRSGDLSVYWYQQSLDQGLQFLIQYYNGEERAKGNILERFSAQQFPDLHSELNLSSLELGDSALYFCASSPLAVSSTDTQYFGPGTRLTVL.

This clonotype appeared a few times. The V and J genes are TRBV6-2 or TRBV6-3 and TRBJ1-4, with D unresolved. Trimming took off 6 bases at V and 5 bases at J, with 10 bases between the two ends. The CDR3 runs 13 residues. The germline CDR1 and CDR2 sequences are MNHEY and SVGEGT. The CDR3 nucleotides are TGTGCCAGCAGGCAGACGGGGAATGAAAAACTGTTTTTT. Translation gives CASRQTGNEKLFF.

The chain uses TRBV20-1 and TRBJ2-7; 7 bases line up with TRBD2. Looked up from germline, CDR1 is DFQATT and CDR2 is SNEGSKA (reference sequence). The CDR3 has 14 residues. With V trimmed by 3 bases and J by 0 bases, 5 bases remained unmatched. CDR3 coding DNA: TGCAGTGCTAGGGCACTAGCGCTCTCCTACGAGCAGTACTTC. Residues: CSARALALSYEQYF.

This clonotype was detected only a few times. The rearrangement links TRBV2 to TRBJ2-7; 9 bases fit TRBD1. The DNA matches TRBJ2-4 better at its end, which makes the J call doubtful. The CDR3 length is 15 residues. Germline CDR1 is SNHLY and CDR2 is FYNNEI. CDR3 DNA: TGTGCCAGCAGTGAGGGGGGGACAGGGAGAAACATTCAGTACTTC. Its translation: CASSEGGTGRNIQYF.

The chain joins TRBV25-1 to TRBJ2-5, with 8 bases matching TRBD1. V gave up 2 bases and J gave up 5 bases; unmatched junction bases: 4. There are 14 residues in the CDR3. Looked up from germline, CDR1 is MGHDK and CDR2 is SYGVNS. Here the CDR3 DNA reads TGTGCCAGCAGTGAAGCAGGGGGCCGGGAGACCCAGTACTTC. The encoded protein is CASSEAGGRETQYF.

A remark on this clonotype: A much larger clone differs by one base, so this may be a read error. The CDR3 region has the DNA TGTGCCACCAGCGACACGTCGTACCAAGAGGCCCAGTACTTC. Protein: CATSDTSYQEAQYF. This rearrangement joins TRBV24-1 to TRBJ2-5, with D unclear. The CDR3 extends over 14 amino acids. Germline V lookup: CDR1 KGHDR, CDR2 SFDVKD.

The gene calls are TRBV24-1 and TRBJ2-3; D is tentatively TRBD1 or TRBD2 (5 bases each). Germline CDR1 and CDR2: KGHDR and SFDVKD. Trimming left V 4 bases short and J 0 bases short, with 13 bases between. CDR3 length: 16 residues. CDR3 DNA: TGTGCCACCAGTGACGGAGCGGACACTAGCACAGATACGCAGTATTTT. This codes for CATSDGADTSTDTQYF.

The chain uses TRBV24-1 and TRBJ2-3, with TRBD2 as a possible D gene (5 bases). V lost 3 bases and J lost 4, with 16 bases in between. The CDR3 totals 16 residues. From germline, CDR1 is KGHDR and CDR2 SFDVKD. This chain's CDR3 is CATSDPLGGGPDTQYF. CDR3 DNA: TGTGCCACCAGTGATCCGCTCGGAGGTGGACCAGATACGCAGTATTTT.

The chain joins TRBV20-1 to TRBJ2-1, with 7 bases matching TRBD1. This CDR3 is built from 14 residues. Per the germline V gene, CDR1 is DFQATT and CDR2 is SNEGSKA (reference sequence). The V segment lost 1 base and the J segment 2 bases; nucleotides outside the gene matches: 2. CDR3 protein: CSARAGGTYNEQFF. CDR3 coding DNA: TGCAGTGCTAGAGCAGGGGGAACCTACAATGAGCAGTTCTTC.